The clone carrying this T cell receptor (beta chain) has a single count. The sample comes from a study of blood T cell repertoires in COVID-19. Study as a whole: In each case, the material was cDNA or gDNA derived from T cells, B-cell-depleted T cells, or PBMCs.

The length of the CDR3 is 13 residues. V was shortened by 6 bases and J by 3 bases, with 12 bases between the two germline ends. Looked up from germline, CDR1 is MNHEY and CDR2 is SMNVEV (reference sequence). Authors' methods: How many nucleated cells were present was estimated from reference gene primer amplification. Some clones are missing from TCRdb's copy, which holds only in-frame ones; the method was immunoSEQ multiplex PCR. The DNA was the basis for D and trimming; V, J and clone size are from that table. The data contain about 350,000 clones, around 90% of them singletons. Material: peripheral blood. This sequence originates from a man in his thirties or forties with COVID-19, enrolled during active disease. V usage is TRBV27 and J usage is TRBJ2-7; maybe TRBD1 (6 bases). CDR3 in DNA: TGTGCCAGCAGACCGATGGACAGCTACGAGCAGTACTTC. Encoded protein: CASRPMDSYEQYF.